These 28 T cell receptor beta chains were sequenced from one sample in a study of cytomegalovirus exposure and HLA in healthy donors. The PCR ran on 60 Vbeta and 13 Jbeta primers. Repertoires were generated with immunoSEQ multiplex PCR, while TCRdb's copy carries only in-frame clones and drops some. Found here are 180,000 or so clones, roughly 74% of them singletons; the top ten hold roughly 8.2%. Input material: PBMCs. The receptors were sampled from a woman between 40 and 50 years old in good health and CMV-seropositive.

The chain has TRBV6-5 and TRBJ2-7; maybe TRBD2 (6 bases). CDR1 is MNHEY, CDR2 SVGAGI, per germline. Trimming removed 6 bases at V and 7 bases at J, with 19 bases between. The CDR3 contains 14 residues. CDR3 region: CASSLNGGSKEQYF. Here the CDR3 DNA reads TGTGCCAGCAGCCTCAACGGGGGTTCTAAGGAGCAGTACTTC.

The count of this clone is one. The chain carries TRBV2 and TRBJ1-4; no clear D gene. Looked up from germline, CDR1 is SNHLY and CDR2 is FYNNEI. This CDR3 is 14 amino acids long. With 2 bases removed from V and 3 bases from J, the gap between germline ends came to 7 bases. CDR3 nucleotides: TGTGCCAGCAGTGAATTGGCTTCTAATGAAAAACTGTTTTTT. Translated: CASSELASNEKLFF.

This clone has a single count. The chain uses TRBV5-1 and TRBJ1-6; TRBD1 agrees at 8 bases. The length of the CDR3 is 15 residues. Trimming cost V 0 bases and J 8 bases; bases outside gene matches: 4. The germline V gene has CDR1 SGHRS and CDR2 YFSETQ. CDR3 DNA sequence: TGCGCCAGCAGCTTGGATCAGGGGGCGGATTCACCCCTCCACTTT. It translates to CASSLDQGADSPLHF.

The chain combines TRBV5-4 with TRBJ2-1, with 7 bases aligning to TRBD1. Per germline, CDR1 SGHNT and CDR2 YYREEE (reference sequence). With V trimmed by 2 bases and J by 10 bases, 9 bases remained unmatched. The CDR3 loop spans 14 amino acids. CDR3 amino acids: CASSFPTGSREQFF. The CDR3 coding sequence is TGTGCCAGCAGCTTTCCGACAGGGTCTCGGGAGCAGTTCTTC.

The rearrangement uses TRBV14 and TRBJ2-1; 7 bases are a match to TRBD1. CDR1 is SGHDN, CDR2 FVKESK, per germline. The CDR3 runs 13 residues. The trim removed 4 bases at V and 6 bases at J, leaving 3 bases unmatched. The CDR3 DNA reads as TGTGCCAGCAGCCTCGGGACAGTCAATGAGCAGTTCTTC. Encoded protein: CASSLGTVNEQFF.

This chain links TRBV5-8 with TRBJ2-7, with no clear D. CDR1 is SGHTS, CDR2 YDEGEE, per germline. V was shortened by 2 bases and J by 0 bases, with 6 bases between the two germline ends. CDR3 size: 13 residues. CDR3 sequence: CASSFDFSYEQYF. The DNA of the CDR3 is TGTGCCAGCAGCTTTGACTTCTCCTACGAGCAGTACTTC.

The V gene is TRBV7-2, the J gene TRBJ1-2; tentative D call: TRBD1 (5 bases). This CDR3 contains 13 residues. The V end lost 5 bases, the J end lost 8 bases, and 15 bases lay between the germline ends. Germline CDR1 reads SGHTA; CDR2 reads FQGNSA. CDR3 DNA sequence: TGTGCCAGCAGCACCCGCGGAGGGGACGGCTACACCTTC. Translating gives CASSTRGGDGYTF.

The V gene is TRBV7-9, the J gene TRBJ1-4; a possible D gene is TRBD1 (6 bases). CDR3 length: 12 amino acids. CDR1 and CDR2 (germline): SEHNR, FQNEAQ (reference sequence). The V and J ends lost 1 base and 15 bases respectively, with 12 bases between them. The CDR3 bases are TGTGCCAGCAGCTTAGTAGGGGACATTTTGTTTTTT. It encodes CASSLVGDILFF.

V usage is TRBV28 and J usage is TRBJ2-1; the match to TRBD1 covers 12 bases. Germline CDR1 is MDHEN and CDR2 is SYDVKM. Unmatched junction bases numbered 16, after V lost 5 bases and J lost 8 bases. CDR3 size: 18 residues. CDR3 nucleotides: TGTGCCAGCAGTCACACTCGACCGGGACAGGGGGCTTTTGATGAGCAGTTCTTC. Its translation is CASSHTRPGQGAFDEQFF.

The rearrangement uses TRBV4-3 and TRBJ2-3; D perhaps matches TRBD2 (6 bases). CDR1 and CDR2 (germline): LGHNA, YSLEER. The ends were cut back, 0 bases at V and 1 base at J, with 11 bases in the middle. The CDR3 contains 16 residues. The CDR3 DNA sequence: TGCGCCAGCAGCCAAGATCGGTCGGGGGGCACAGATACGCAGTATTTT. Its translation: CASSQDRSGGTDTQYF.

The rearrangement joins TRBV4-1 to TRBJ2-5, with a weak D call TRBD1 (5 bases). The ends were cut back, 2 bases at V and 2 bases at J, with 9 bases in the middle. This CDR3 is built from 14 residues. Germline CDR1 MGHRA, CDR2 YSYEKL. CDR3 loop: CASSQPDRQETQYF. For the CDR3, the DNA is TGCGCCAGCAGCCAACCCGACAGACAAGAGACCCAGTACTTC.

V gene TRBV7-2 combines with J gene TRBJ1-2; maybe TRBD1 (6 bases). In germline, CDR1 is SGHTA, CDR2 FQGNSA. The CDR3 totals 16 residues. V was trimmed by 5 bases and J by 3 bases, leaving 19 bases between them. The chain's CDR3 is CASSRGQFTADYGYTF. The CDR3 nucleotides read TGTGCCAGCAGCCGAGGACAGTTCACGGCGGACTATGGCTACACCTTC.

V is TRBV7-6 and J is TRBJ1-3, with TRBD1 matching 8 bases. The CDR3 loop spans 18 amino acids. The V gene's germline CDR1 is SGHVS and CDR2 FNYEAQ. Unmatched junction bases numbered 11, after V lost 1 base and J lost 3 bases. This CDR3 reads CASSLVGFQGALGNTIYF. Written as DNA, the CDR3 is TGTGCCAGCAGCTTAGTGGGGTTCCAGGGGGCACTTGGAAACACCATATATTTT. Full variable domain (outside the CDR3, taken from reference TRBV7-6 and TRBJ1-3): GAGVSQSPRYKVTKRGQDVALRCDPISGHVSLYWYRQALGQGPEFLTYFNYEAQQDKSGLPNDRFSAERPEGSISTLTIQRTEQRDSAMYRCASSLVGFQGALGNTIYFGEGSWLTVV.

In its sample, this clone was seen a few times. The J gene is TRBJ1-4, the V gene TRBV7-9, with no clear D. Trimming shortened V by 6 bases and J by 10 bases, and 12 bases separated the two germline ends. From germline, CDR1 is SEHNR and CDR2 FQNEAQ (reference sequence). The CDR3 is made up of 12 amino acids. The CDR3 region is CASRTYPGKLFF. The CDR3 DNA reads as TGTGCCAGCAGAACCTATCCGGGAAAACTGTTTTTT.

The chain couples TRBV2 to TRBJ2-1, with TRBD1 as a possible D gene (5 bases). The CDR3 is 16 amino acids. The V end lost 3 bases, the J end lost 6 bases, and 18 bases lay between the germline ends. Germline CDR1 and CDR2: SNHLY and FYNNEI. CDR3: CASSEGYGRVGNEQFF. In DNA, the CDR3 is TGTGCCAGCAGTGAGGGCTACGGCAGGGTGGGCAATGAGCAGTTCTTC.

The chain has TRBV14 and TRBJ1-5; 10 bases match TRBD1. The CDR3 totals 16 residues. J was trimmed by 1 base and V by 4 bases; bases with no gene match: 4. Germline V lookup: CDR1 SGHDN, CDR2 FVKESK. CDR3 coding DNA: TGTGCCAGCAGCCGACAGGGGGCTGGGAGCAATCAGCCCCAGCATTTT. As protein: CASSRQGAGSNQPQHF. Drawing the rest from reference TRBV14 and TRBJ1-5, the complete variable domain is EAGVTQFPSHSVIEKGQTVTLRCDPISGHDNLYWYRRVMGKEIKFLLHFVKESKQDESGMPNNRFLAERTGGTYSTLKVQPAELEDSGVYFCASSRQGAGSNQPQHFGDGTRLSIL.

This clone has just a few counts. The DNA for the CDR3 is TGTGCCAGCAGACCCATAGTAGCCGGGGAGCTGTTTTTT. It translates to CASRPIVAGELFF. The chain is built from TRBV7-8 and TRBJ2-2; D remains unclear. The germline CDR1 and CDR2 sequences are SGHVS and FQNEAQ. The CDR3 loop spans 13 amino acids. V shed 6 bases and J shed 6 bases, with 11 bases lying between them. The whole variable domain, remainder taken from reference TRBV7-8 and TRBJ2-2, is GAGVSQSPRYKVAKRGQDVALRCDPISGHVSLFWYQQALGQGPEFLTYFQNEAQLDKSGLPSDRFFAERPEGSVSTLKIQRTQQEDSAVYLCASRPIVAGELFFGEGSRLTVL.

This chain uses TRBV5-1 with TRBJ2-3, with 10 bases matching TRBD2. With 5 bases clipped from V and 1 base from J, the junction kept 7 bases outside the gene matches. The CDR3 is made up of 16 amino acids. Germline V gene data show CDR1 as SGHRS and CDR2 as YFSETQ. In DNA, the CDR3 is TGCGCCAGCAGAAAATACCTAGCGGGAGGCACAGATACGCAGTATTTT. It yields the protein CASRKYLAGGTDTQYF.

This clone was found a few times. The V gene is TRBV6-4, the J gene TRBJ1-5; TRBD1 matches 7 bases. With 5 bases clipped from V and 9 bases from J, the junction kept 16 bases outside the gene matches. The CDR3 has 16 residues. The germline CDR1 and CDR2 sequences are MRHNA and SNTAGT. CDR3 sequence (DNA): TGTGCCAGCAGTTTCCCGGACAGGAGAGTCGGCCTGCCCCAGCATTTT. Protein: CASSFPDRRVGLPQHF.

This chain uses TRBV4-1 with TRBJ1-2; the D gene is possibly TRBD1 (5 bases). Looked up from germline, CDR1 is MGHRA and CDR2 is YSYEKL. The CDR3 is 15 amino acids. The V end lost 1 base, the J end lost 6 bases, and 15 bases lay between the germline ends. CDR3 protein: CASSQVPGGVDGYTF. The DNA of the CDR3 is TGCGCCAGCAGCCAAGTCCCGGGGGGGGTGGATGGCTACACCTTC.

This chain joins TRBV7-9 and TRBJ1-2; TRBD1 matches 9 bases. The germline V gene encodes CDR1 SEHNR and CDR2 FQNEAQ (reference sequence). The CDR3 consists of 14 residues. The V gene end was trimmed by 3 bases and the J gene end by 4 bases; junction bases not matched to a gene: 3. The CDR3 is CASSLATGGYGYTF. CDR3 sequence (DNA): TGTGCCAGCAGCTTGGCGACAGGGGGCTATGGCTACACCTTC.

This chain uses TRBV9 with TRBJ2-3; D is perhaps TRBD1 (5 bases). The CDR3 spans 14 residues. Trimming stripped 3 bases from V and 2 bases from J, with 10 bases between. Germline CDR1 and CDR2: SGDLS and YYNGEE. The CDR3, as DNA: TGTGCCAGCAGCGCGGACACGTACACAGATACGCAGTATTTT. Amino acid sequence: CASSADTYTDTQYF.

J is TRBJ2-1 and V is TRBV4-3; TRBD2 matches 8 bases. The CDR3 is 16 amino acids. From germline, CDR1 is LGHNA and CDR2 YSLEER. The trim removed 0 bases at V and 6 bases at J, leaving 7 bases unmatched. The CDR3 DNA sequence: TGCGCCAGCAGCCAAGATGTGGCGGGAGGACGCAATGAGCAGTTCTTC. This codes for CASSQDVAGGRNEQFF.

The gene calls are TRBV30 and TRBJ2-5, with D tentatively TRBD1 (5 bases). V shed 2 bases and J shed 9 bases, with 16 bases lying between them. CDR3 length equals 13 residues. The germline gives CDR1 GTSNPN, CDR2 SVGIG (reference sequence). The CDR3 DNA is TGTGCCTGGAGTCCTAAGCTTCAGGGTCCCCAGTACTTC. Amino acid sequence: CAWSPKLQGPQYF.

The J gene is TRBJ2-7, the V gene TRBV11-2; 7 nucleotides align to TRBD1. This CDR3 is 15 amino acids long. Germline CDR1 and CDR2: SGHAT and FQNNGV. J lost 4 bases, V lost 1 base, and 7 bases had no gene match. Here the CDR3 DNA reads TGTGCCAGCAGCTTAGTCCGGGACAGCAGATACGAGCAGTACTTC. This sequence encodes CASSLVRDSRYEQYF.

This clone appeared a few times. The rearrangement uses TRBV2 and TRBJ2-1; TRBD2 agrees at 9 bases. The CDR3 consists of 17 residues. In germline, CDR1 is SNHLY, CDR2 FYNNEI. The ends lost 5 bases at V and 0 bases at J; junction bases unmatched: 8. CDR3 residues: CASSRHISGSSYNEQFF. The CDR3 DNA reads as TGTGCCAGCAGTCGACACATTAGCGGGAGCTCCTACAATGAGCAGTTCTTC. Full variable domain (rest looked up from reference TRBV2 and TRBJ2-1): EPEVTQTPSHQVTQMGQEVILRCVPISNHLYFYWYRQILGQKVEFLVSFYNNEISEKSEIFDDQFSVERPDGSNFTLKIRSTKLEDSAMYFCASSRHISGSSYNEQFFGPGTRLTVL.

This clone was detected only a few times. The rearrangement links TRBV29-1 to TRBJ1-3; unclear D gene. This CDR3 is 13 amino acids long. Per the germline V gene, CDR1 is SQVTM and CDR2 is ANQGSEA. Trimming removed 3 bases at V and 4 bases at J, with 10 bases between. CDR3 sequence (DNA): TGCAGCGTTGAGGCCACAGTGGGAAACACCATATATTTT. Protein sequence: CSVEATVGNTIYF.

The V call is TRBV7-9, the J call TRBJ1-6; D call uncertain. CDR1 and CDR2 from the germline V gene are SEHNR and FQNEAQ (reference sequence). V lost 2 bases and J 13 bases, leaving 15 bases between the germline ends. The CDR3 totals 14 residues. The CDR3 DNA reads TGTGCCAGCAGCTTAACCTCAGTAGGAGGGCCCCTCCACTTT. Translating it yields CASSLTSVGGPLHF. Full variable domain (rest looked up from reference TRBV7-9 and TRBJ1-6): DTGVSQNPRHKITKRGQNVTFRCDPISEHNRLYWYRQTLGQGPEFLTYFQNEAQLEKSRLLSDRFSAERPKGSFSTLEIQRTEQGDSAMYLCASSLTSVGGPLHFGNGTRLTVT.